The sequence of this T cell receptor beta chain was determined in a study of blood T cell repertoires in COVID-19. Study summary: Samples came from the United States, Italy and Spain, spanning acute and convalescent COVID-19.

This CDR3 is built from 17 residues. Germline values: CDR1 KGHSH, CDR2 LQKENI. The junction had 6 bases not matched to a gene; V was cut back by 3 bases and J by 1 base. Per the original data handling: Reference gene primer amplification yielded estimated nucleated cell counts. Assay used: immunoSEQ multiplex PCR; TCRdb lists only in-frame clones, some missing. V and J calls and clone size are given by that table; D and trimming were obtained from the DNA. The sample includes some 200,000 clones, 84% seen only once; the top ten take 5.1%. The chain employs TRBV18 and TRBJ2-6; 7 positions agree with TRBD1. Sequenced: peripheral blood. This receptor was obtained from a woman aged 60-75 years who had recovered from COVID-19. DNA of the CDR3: TGTGCCAGCTCACCCACAGGGGTGAGATCTGGGGCCAACGTCCTGACTTTC. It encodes CASSPTGVRSGANVLTF.